Here is one T cell receptor (beta chain) with its context. Trimming pared 2 bases from V and 3 bases from J, leaving 18 bases between. Per germline, CDR1 SGHDT and CDR2 YYEEEE. CDR3 length equals 16 residues. The data were taken from a study of molecular identifiers for immune sequencing clone quantification. Construction of naive CD8 libraries employed about 19,000 to 1,000,000 sorted cells together with 10%, 30% or 50% RNA. Sorting recovered naive CD8 T cells on a CD8+CD4-CCR7+CD45RA+ profile. From the PCR reads, TCRdb called clonotypes with MiXCR, one entry per CDR3 protein. This sample has 250,000 to 350,000 distinct CDR3 sequences; over 20% occur once, and the top ten carry roughly 0.86%.

The material sequenced was naive CD8+ T cells from blood, with Jurkat cell RNA spiked in. The subset here: FACS-sorted CD8+CD4-CCR7+CD45RA+ naive T cells. This receptor was identified in a human donor in good health. Some libraries in this study had Jurkat cell RNA spiked in. This chain links TRBV5-6 with TRBJ2-7, with a weak D call TRBD2 (5 bases). The CDR3 DNA reads TGTGCCAGCAGCTTCGAGCGGCGGGCAGTAATCTACGAGCAGTACTTC. Translating gives CASSFERRAVIYEQYF.